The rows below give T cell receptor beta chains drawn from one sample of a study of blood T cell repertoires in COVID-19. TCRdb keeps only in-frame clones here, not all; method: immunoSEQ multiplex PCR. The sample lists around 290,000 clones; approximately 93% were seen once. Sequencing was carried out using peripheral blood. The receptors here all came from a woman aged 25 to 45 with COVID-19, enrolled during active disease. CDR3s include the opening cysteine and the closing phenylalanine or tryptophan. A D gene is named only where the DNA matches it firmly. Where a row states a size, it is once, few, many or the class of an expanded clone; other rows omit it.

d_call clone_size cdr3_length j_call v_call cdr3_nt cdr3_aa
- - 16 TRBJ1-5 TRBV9 TGTGCCAGCAGCGACGACGGAGGGTATAGCAATCAGCCCCAGCATTTT CASSDDGGYSNQPQHF
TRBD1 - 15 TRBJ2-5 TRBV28 TGTGCCAGCAGTACCCGGGACAGGGGCCCAGAGACCCAGTACTTC CASSTRDRGPETQYF
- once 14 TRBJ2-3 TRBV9 TGTGCCAGCAGCGTAGGCGAGAGCACAGATACGCAGTATTTT CASSVGESTDTQYF
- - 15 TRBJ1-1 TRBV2 TGTGCCAGCAGTGATGGGCGCAGAATGAACACTGAAGCTTTCTTT CASSDGRRMNTEAFF
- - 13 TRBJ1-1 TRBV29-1 TGCAGCGTTGAAAGACAGTTGAACACTGAAGCTTTCTTT CSVERQLNTEAFF
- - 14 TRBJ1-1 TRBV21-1 TGTGCCAGCAGCAACAACAGGGTTAGCACTGAAGCTTTCTTT CASSNNRVSTEAFF
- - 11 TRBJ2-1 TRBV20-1 TGCAGTGCTAGTACGGAGCGTGAGCAGTTCTTC CSASTEREQFF
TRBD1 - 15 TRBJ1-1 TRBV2 TGTGCCAGCAGTGAAAGTCAGGGGGGAAACACTGAAGCTTTCTTT CASSESQGGNTEAFF
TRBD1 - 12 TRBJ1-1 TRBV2 TGTGCCAGCAGTGATGGGACAGGAGAAAATTTCTTT CASSDGTGENFF
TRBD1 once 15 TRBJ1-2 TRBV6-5 TGTGCCAGCAGTTCGGATAGGACAGGGACATATGGCTACACCTTC CASSSDRTGTYGYTF
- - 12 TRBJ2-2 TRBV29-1 TGCAGCGTTGAGGCTAGAATCGGGGAGCTGTTTTTT CSVEARIGELFF
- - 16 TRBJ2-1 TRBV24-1 TGTGCCACCAGTGATTCAATAGCGGCTGACCGTGATGAGCAGTTCTTC CATSDSIAADRDEQFF
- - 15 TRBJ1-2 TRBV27 TGTGCCAGCAGTTTAGGGGGGAGCAGTAGCTATGGCTACACCTTC CASSLGGSSSYGYTF
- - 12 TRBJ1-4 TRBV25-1 TGTGCCAGCAGGGCCCCCAATGAAAAACTGTTTTTT CASRAPNEKLFF
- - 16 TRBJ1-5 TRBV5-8 TGTGCCAGCAGCTTGGTTCTGGCAGAAGTCAATCAGCCCCAGCATTTT CASSLVLAEVNQPQHF
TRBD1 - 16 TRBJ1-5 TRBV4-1 TGCGCCAGCAGCCACCCGACAGGGGATGCGGGCCAGCCCCAGCATTTT CASSHPTGDAGQPQHF
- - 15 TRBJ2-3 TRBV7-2 TGTGCCAGCAGCTTAGACGGGAGTGTCCCAGATACGCAGTATTTT CASSLDGSVPDTQYF